This is a list of T cell receptor beta chains from one sample in a study of blood T cell repertoires in COVID-19. TCRdb keeps only in-frame clones here, not all; method: immunoSEQ multiplex PCR. This table has under 75,000 clones, about 90% appearing once. The sequenced material came from peripheral blood. The source is a woman of 80 years or more with active COVID-19. Each CDR3 is given with its conserved first and last residue. The D gene is left open where the match is weak. Clone size, where shown, is once, few, many, or a class for clones that have expanded.

j_call,clone_size,d_call,v_call,cdr3_aa,cdr3_nt
TRBJ2-5,.,.,TRBV18,CASSPPSSRGETQYF,TGTGCCAGCTCACCACCCTCCAGCCGAGGGGAGACCCAGTACTTC
TRBJ2-2,.,.,TRBV5-1,CASSWTAGELFF,TGCGCCAGCAGCTGGACTGCCGGGGAGCTGTTTTTT
TRBJ2-5,once,.,TRBV19,CASSISFDSQETQYF,TGTGCCAGTAGTATTTCTTTTGACAGCCAAGAGACCCAGTACTTC
TRBJ2-3,.,.,TRBV5-1,CASSNPQSTDTQYF,TGCGCCAGCAGCAATCCTCAGAGCACAGATACGCAGTATTTT
TRBJ1-2,.,.,TRBV5-6,CASSHRNRERYGYTF,TGTGCCAGCAGCCATCGTAACAGGGAAAGATATGGCTACACCTTC
TRBJ1-2,few,.,TRBV19,CASSMVRLYGYTF,TGTGCCAGTAGTATGGTTAGACTCTATGGCTACACCTTC
TRBJ2-3,.,TRBD1,TRBV5-1,CASSLGQGRDTQYF,TGCGCCAGCAGCTTGGGACAGGGGAGGGATACGCAGTATTTT
TRBJ2-5,.,.,TRBV5-4,CASSTGVPRETQYF,TGTGCCAGCAGCACCGGTGTCCCTCGAGAGACCCAGTACTTC
TRBJ2-7,.,TRBD2,TRBV28,CASSLVGGAHYEQYF,TGTGCCAGCAGTTTGGTCGGGGGGGCCCATTACGAGCAGTACTTC
TRBJ1-4,once,TRBD1,TRBV5-4,CASSPAGQGGEKLFF,TGTGCCAGCAGCCCGGCGGGACAGGGAGGTGAAAAACTGTTTTTT
TRBJ1-2,.,.,TRBV15,CAPFPGGYGYTF,TGTGCCCCCTTCCCAGGTGGCTATGGCTACACCTTC
TRBJ2-5,.,TRBD1,TRBV25-1,CASGTGMRTQYF,TGTGCCAGTGGGACAGGGATGAGGACCCAGTACTTC
TRBJ2-3,.,TRBD2,TRBV4-2,CASSQVLAGATDTQYF,TGTGCCAGCAGCCAAGTTCTAGCGGGCGCCACAGATACGCAGTATTTT
TRBJ1-1,.,.,TRBV29-1,CSVGQMNTEAFF,TGCAGCGTTGGGCAGATGAACACTGAAGCTTTCTTT
TRBJ1-1,.,.,TRBV15,CATSREGRHWAFF,TGTGCCACCAGCAGAGAAGGGAGACATTGGGCTTTCTTT
TRBJ2-1,.,.,TRBV18,CASTYWRGPDNEQFF,TGTGCCAGCACCTACTGGCGGGGGCCTGACAATGAGCAGTTCTTC
TRBJ2-3,.,.,TRBV7-9,CASSSPTRTDTDTQYF,TGTGCCAGCAGCTCCCCCACTAGAACCGACACAGATACGCAGTATTTT